This TCR beta chain appears in the sequencing data of a study of CD8 T cells in ankylosing spondylitis. Study-wide findings and caveats: About 8 highly homologous variants formed a TCR beta motif that appeared characteristic of ankylosing spondylitis blood. Disease-linked clones bore a CD8+ phenotype and were relatively rare in peripheral blood. In the blood and synovial fluid of reactive arthritis, some motif variants had been previously reported. Reported data indicate significant enrichment of disease-linked clones within matched ankylosing spondylitis synovial fluid.

Libraries for TCR beta were made by quantitative 5'-RACE with molecular barcodes. TCRdb called the 5' RACE reads again in MiXCR, with one record for every CDR3 protein. The sample records approximately 220,000 distinct CDR3 sequences, 15% to 20% being singletons. With 2 bases clipped from V and 4 bases from J, the junction kept 14 bases outside the gene matches. Germline CDR1 reads LGHDT; CDR2 reads YNNKEL (reference sequence). The CDR3 has 18 residues. This clonotype was observed a few times. Its antigen is still unknown. The source material was blood, either unsorted or a sorted T cell fraction (not recorded which). The chain links TRBV3-1 to TRBJ2-5; TRBD1 aligns across 9 bases. This TCR was sampled from a male donor with ankylosing spondylitis. CDR3 residues: CASSQFSGTGLKGETQYF. CDR3 DNA sequence: TGTGCCAGCAGCCAATTTTCCGGGACAGGGTTGAAGGGAGAGACCCAGTACTTC.